Following are 8 T cell receptor beta chains from one sample sequenced in a study of neurological immune-mediated disorders. TCRdb redid the calling of the 5' RACE reads with MiXCR, one entry per CDR3 protein. The table includes roughly 71,000 distinct CDR3 sequences, around 3.9% detected once. The specimen sequenced was PBMCs. Every receptor here comes from a man aged 25-45 years with multiple sclerosis.

This clonotype was observed many times. The chain has TRBV12-3 or TRBV12-4 and TRBJ2-1; 7 positions match TRBD2. V gave up 6 bases and J gave up 0 bases; unmatched junction bases: 5. CDR3 size: 15 residues. The CDR3 sequence is CASSLAASSYNEQFF. The CDR3 bases are TGTGCCAGCAGCCTAGCGGCGAGCTCCTACAATGAGCAGTTCTTC.

This clonotype was detected ten times or more. The genes are TRBV5-1 and TRBJ1-4; D not resolved. Germline loops: CDR1 SGHRS, CDR2 YFSETQ. The ends were cut back, 4 bases at V and 6 bases at J, with 10 bases in the middle. The CDR3 spans 13 residues. CDR3 sequence (DNA): TGCGCCAGCAGCCTACGGGTGGATGAAAAACTGTTTTTT. Translation: CASSLRVDEKLFF.

In the case of this clonotype: A much larger clonotype is one base distant, so this may be a read error. This CDR3 fails to terminate in the conserved phenylalanine or tryptophan, so it likely reflects a read error. The chain carries TRBV29-1 and TRBJ1-2; D possibly corresponds to TRBD1 (5 bases). The CDR3 length is 11 residues. Between the trimmed V and J ends, which lost 6 bases and 5 bases, there was a span of 10 bases. Per the germline V gene, CDR1 is SQVTM and CDR2 is ANQGSEA. CDR3 sequence (DNA): TGCAGCGTCGCGGGACTTTATGGCTACACCATC. This gives the protein CSVAGLYGYTI.

The table lists this clonotype with a few counts. This sequence joins TRBV5-1 and TRBJ2-6; D is uncertain. The germline gives CDR1 SGHRS, CDR2 YFSETQ. The CDR3 is 15 amino acids. V was trimmed by 4 bases and J by 0 bases, leaving 8 bases between them. CDR3 amino acids: CASSIQASGANVLTF. The CDR3 bases are TGCGCCAGCAGCATCCAGGCCTCTGGGGCCAACGTCCTGACTTTC.

This clonotype occurred many times. The V call is TRBV6-1, the J call TRBJ1-2; D gene uncertain. Germline CDR1 is MNHNS and CDR2 is SASEGT. The V end was cut by 8 bases, the J end by 0 bases, with 10 bases between. This CDR3 has 13 amino acids. This CDR3 is CASEGGANYGYTF. Here the CDR3 DNA reads TGTGCCAGCGAGGGCGGCGCTAACTATGGCTACACCTTC.

This clonotype showed up many times. V is TRBV29-1 and J is TRBJ1-1; D is perhaps TRBD1 (5 bases). The CDR3 has 15 residues. The V gene lost 8 bases and the J gene lost 0 bases, with 19 bases spanning the gap. CDR1 and CDR2 (germline): SQVTM, ANQGSEA. The DNA of the CDR3 is TGCAGCACCTCTGGGGGTTGGGGCATGAACACTGAAGCTTTCTTT. Its protein product is CSTSGGWGMNTEAFF.

Only a few counts were recorded for this clonotype. This chain uses TRBV12-5 with TRBJ1-1; 9 bases fit TRBD1. Unmatched junction bases numbered 15, after V lost 3 bases and J lost 4 bases. Germline V gene lookup returns CDR1 LGHNT and CDR2 FRNRAP. The CDR3 runs to 18 residues. CDR3 region: CASGLRYSVDRGSTEAFF. The CDR3 bases are TGTGCTAGTGGTTTACGTTATTCAGTTGACAGGGGGAGCACTGAAGCTTTCTTT.

This clonotype came up many times. The V call is TRBV5-1, the J call TRBJ1-2; D ambiguous. The CDR3 spans 14 residues. V lost 4 bases to trimming and J lost 5 bases, with 15 bases between them. Germline-derived CDR1 and CDR2 are SGHRS and YFSETQ. CDR3 region: CASSQSTGPYGYTF. The CDR3 region has the DNA TGCGCCAGCAGCCAATCGACGGGTCCGTATGGCTACACCTTC.